This T cell receptor (beta chain) was found in a study of blood T cell repertoires in COVID-19. Study at large: The study drew acute and convalescent COVID-19 samples from the United States, Italy and Spain. Sample material is recorded as cDNA or gDNA derived from T cells, B-cell-depleted T cells, or PBMCs.

This clone was seen just once. V was shortened by 5 bases and J by 3 bases, with 14 bases between the two germline ends. The germline V gene has CDR1 MDHEN and CDR2 SYDVKM. The CDR3 covers 14 residues. The authors' processing: Scientists estimated how many nucleated cells there were by amplifying reference gene primers. Measured with immunoSEQ multiplex PCR; TCRdb has only the in-frame clones, and not every one. V and J calls and clone size follow that table, whereas D and trimming were derived from the DNA. The table records around 70,000 clones, 86% of them present only once. The chain joins TRBV28 to TRBJ2-7; maybe TRBD1 (7 bases). The sequence was obtained from a man aged 30-40 years with acute or convalescent COVID-19. Sequencing was carried out using peripheral blood. CDR3 nucleotide sequence: TGTGCCAGCAGTGCGGGGACAGCGGTCTACGAGCAGTACTTC. Its protein product is CASSAGTAVYEQYF.